This entry describes one TCR beta chain. The table came from immunoSEQ multiplex PCR; TCRdb's copy has only in-frame clones and leaves some out. The profile covers 70,000 to 75,000 clones, with about 90% appearing a single time and just under 4% taken by the ten largest. The record originates from a study of control samples from healthy donors and cancer patients. Germline lookup yields CDR1 MNHEY and CDR2 SVGAGI. V dropped 7 bases and J dropped 1; count of bases not matched to a gene: 5. This CDR3 is built from 15 residues. Specimen: blood. This chain connects TRBV6-5 to TRBJ1-5; TRBD1 matches 9 bases. This receptor was taken from a woman aged 50 to 60 in good health. CDR3 sequence reads: CASNKGQGSNQPQHF. The CDR3 nucleotides read TGTGCCAGCAATAAAGGACAGGGGAGCAATCAGCCCCAGCATTTT.